This T cell receptor (beta chain) was sequenced during a study of shared clonotypes between healthy human individuals (dated by TCRdb to about 2020). Some background on the complete study: A couple of women and three men aged 18 to 49 years were included in the cohort. For each donor, CD4 naive and CD4 memory were each given three plates, CD8 naive was given two plates, and CD8 memory was given one plate. The study deeply sequenced blood TCR repertoires of about 5 healthy adults to estimate repertoire size and the extent of clonotype sharing between individuals. Different laboratories and diverse techniques were used to prepare libraries and sequence TCR repertoires, to increase sequencing depth and limit assay-specific biases. Each donor's leukapheresis produced roughly between roughly 0.85 and 9.5 billion PBMCs.

Points the paper makes about the study in general: Naive subsets generally had larger estimated clonotype richness than memory subsets. Rarefaction of sorted-subset datasets indicated incomplete sequencing despite the large sequencing depth. Across a handful of donors, roughly 5.4% of naive CD4, around 3.3% of naive CD8, about 2.3% of memory CD4, and roughly 0.4% of memory CD8 clonotypes were shared. Sampling was restricted to blood, and TCR repertoires in tissues likely differ from the TCR repertoires found in blood. Compared with non-shared clonotypes, the clonotypes found in all four sorted-subset donors had higher generation probabilities. Pairwise subsampling indicated that sequencing depth was expected to affect the degree of clonotype sharing among donors. Because the study included only a small number of donors, the genetic and exposure-history diversity represented was limited.

Using the deep immunoSEQ assay, multiplex PCR amplified TCR CDR3 regions from genomic DNA. Extracted genomic DNA from each cell subset was spread evenly across all wells of several immunoSEQ 96-well plates, with each plate serving as a replicate. For sorted subsets, about 200 ng genomic DNA, equal to tens of thousands of T cell genomes, was loaded into each replicate PCR. Purified libraries were quantified with a Qubit 3.0 fluorometer, sized on a Bioanalyzer 2100, and re-quantified with the KAPA Library Quantification kit. Every immunoSEQ 96-well plate was sequenced on a dedicated single-read 150-cycle Illumina NextSeq 550 flow cell. The original pipeline was this. Because only junctional sequences without quality scores were contained in the immunoSEQ output, filtering matching that applied to full-length reads could not be performed. Sequences were annotated with PyIR, a Python wrapper for IgBLAST v1.9, using IMGT germline references to assign V/J genes and CDR3. Reads were removed for weak V/J assignments (E-value above 1e-6), missing CDR3, stop codons, out-of-frame junctions, or ambiguous translated residues. V3J clonotypes were defined by identical inferred V gene, J gene, and CDR3 amino acid sequence. Percentage overlap between repertoires was computed as shared unique clonotypes divided by the size of the smaller repertoire. Three approaches were used to assess repertoire richness: RTK rarefaction, the Chao1 estimator, and Recon v2.1 estimates of unobserved clonotypes. Generation probabilities for all TCRbeta clonotypes obtained by the gDNA method from a few donors were computed using OLGA. TCRdb retrieved this table from immuneACCESS and kept in-frame rearrangements only. Not all clones are present; in checked studies, unresolved V genes account for under half, and no reason is known for the remainder. D and trimming were read from the DNA, whereas the V and J calls and clone size are those reported in that table. Across this sample there are about 1 million clones, with roughly 80% seen only once. Of the sample, about 1.5% falls within the top ten clones.

Donors were healthy HIV-negative adults with no recently reported acute infections or vaccinations. Only Caucasian adults living in Nashville, Tennessee, USA were represented among the donors. CD4+ T cells were enriched by magnetic negative selection; naive cells were then positively selected on CD45RA, and the negative fraction formed the memory subset. Blood was collected by leukapheresis, and PBMCs were isolated by Ficoll-Histopaque density gradient centrifugation and then cryopreserved in liquid nitrogen vapor phase. Purity and quantity of every magnetically sorted T cell population were checked by analytical flow cytometry. From each sorted fraction, genomic DNA was isolated and quantified by UV absorbance on a Nanodrop 2000c. This clone was recorded only once. This receptor's antigen is unknown. No base qualities exist here, and no much larger clone lies one base off it. Sequenced sample: memory CD4+ T cells sorted from blood. In light of the paper, this sample's cell subset or site label describes: CD45RA-negative fraction. The sequence was obtained from a man aged 18 to 30 in good health.

CDR3 loop: CASSYTGAEETQYF. The nucleotide sequence reads TGTGCCAGCTCCTATACAGGGGCTGAAGAGACCCAGTACTTC. Recombination connected TRBV18 to TRBJ2-5, with TRBD1 matching 7 junction bases. CDR1 and CDR2, looked up from the germline V gene, are KGHSH and LQKENI. V trim: 6 bases; J trim: 3 bases; unmatched bases: 7. Including the terminal cysteine and phenylalanine, the CDR3 comprises 14 residues. The retained sequence is limited to the CDR3, 42 bases, with the frame set at the first base.